This TCR beta chain was profiled in a study of radiation and T cells in renal cell carcinoma. Sample time point: blood 4 weeks post-SBRT, at nephrectomy. The treatment denotes: 15 Gy SBRT to primary tumor, nephrectomy 4 weeks later. The patient's renal cell carcinoma had clear cell pathology. Data came from immunoSEQ multiplex PCR; TCRdb stores just in-frame clones and leaves some out. The sample carries more than 60,000 clones, less than 90% recorded once. The CDR3 has 15 amino acids. CDR1 MNHEY and CDR2 SMNVEV come from the germline V gene (reference sequence). The V gene lost 7 bases and the J gene lost 7 bases, with 17 bases spanning the gap. This clone was seen only once.

The V call is TRBV27, the J call TRBJ1-6; the D is unclear. This specimen was blood, taken from a patient whose treatment included radiotherapy and nephrectomy. The clonotype comes from an older woman with renal cell carcinoma. In nucleotides, the CDR3 is TGTGCCAGCAAGAGCCCAACAGCCCGAAATTCACCCCTCCACTTT. Its translation is CASKSPTARNSPLHF.